The 5 T cell receptor beta chains below were found in one sample sequenced in a study of T cells in narcolepsy. The assay was immunoSEQ multiplex PCR, and TCRdb's table has in-frame clones only and misses some. Of about 34,000 clones in the sample, about 81% were seen once. The sample taken for sequencing was CD45RA- memory CD4+ T cells from PBMCs. The source is a human donor with narcolepsy.

This rearrangement joins TRBV7-9 to TRBJ2-3; D is possibly TRBD1 or TRBD2 (5 bases each). The CDR3 spans 13 residues. Germline V CDR1 and CDR2: SEHNR, FQNEAQ (reference sequence). V lost 2 bases to trimming and J lost 6 bases, with 9 bases between them. This CDR3 is CASSLWGSDTQYF. As DNA, the CDR3 is TGTGCCAGCAGCTTATGGGGGTCCGATACGCAGTATTTT.

J is TRBJ2-4 and V is TRBV11-2; 7 bases are shared with TRBD1. The trim removed 5 bases at V and 7 bases at J, leaving 8 bases unmatched. CDR3 length: 14 amino acids. In germline, CDR1 is SGHAT, CDR2 FQNNGV. The CDR3 reads CASSLQGVQNIQYF. The CDR3 coding sequence is TGTGCCAGCAGCCTGCAGGGGGTTCAGAACATTCAGTACTTC. Full variable domain (remainder filled in from reference TRBV11-2 and TRBJ2-4): EAGVAQSPRYKIIEKRQSVAFWCNPISGHATLYWYQQILGQGPKLLIQFQNNGVVDDSQLPKDRFSAERLKGVDSTLKIQPAKLEDSAVYLCASSLQGVQNIQYFGAGTRLSVL.

This CDR3 reads CASSPGSAAYTDTQYF. The DNA of the CDR3 is TGCGCCAGCAGCCCTGGGTCGGCCGCCTACACAGATACGCAGTATTTT. This rearrangement joins TRBV5-1 to TRBJ2-3; D remains unclear. The CDR3 totals 16 residues. Germline CDR1 reads SGHRS; CDR2 reads YFSETQ. The ends were cut back, 4 bases at V and 2 bases at J, with 17 bases in the middle.

This chain joins TRBV6-1 and TRBJ1-1; tentative D call: TRBD1 (5 bases). Germline V CDR1 and CDR2: MNHNS, SASEGT. V was clipped by 8 bases and J by 6 bases, with 10 bases between them. This CDR3 contains 11 residues. In DNA, the CDR3 is TGTGCCAGCGCAGGGAGTTCTGAAGCTTTCTTT. Translating gives CASAGSSEAFF.

CDR3: CASSPRTYQPQHF. The CDR3 DNA sequence: TGTGCCAGCAGTCCCCGCACATATCAGCCCCAGCATTTT. The chain joins TRBV28 to TRBJ1-5; D unclear. The CDR3 contains 13 residues. In germline, CDR1 is MDHEN, CDR2 SYDVKM. V gave up 5 bases and J gave up 5 bases, with 10 bases separating them.